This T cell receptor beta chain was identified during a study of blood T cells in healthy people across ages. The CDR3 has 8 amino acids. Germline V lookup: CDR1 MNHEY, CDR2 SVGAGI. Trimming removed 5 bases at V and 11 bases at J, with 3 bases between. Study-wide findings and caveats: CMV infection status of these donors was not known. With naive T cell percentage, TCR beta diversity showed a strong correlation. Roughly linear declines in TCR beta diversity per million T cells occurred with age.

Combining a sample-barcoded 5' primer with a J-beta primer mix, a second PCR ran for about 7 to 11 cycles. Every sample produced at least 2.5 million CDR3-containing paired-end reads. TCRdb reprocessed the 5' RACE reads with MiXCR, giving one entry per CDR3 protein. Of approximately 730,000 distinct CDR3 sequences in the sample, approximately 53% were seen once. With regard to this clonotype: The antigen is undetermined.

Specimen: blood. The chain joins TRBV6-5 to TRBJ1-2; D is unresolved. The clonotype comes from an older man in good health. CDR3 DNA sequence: TGTGCCAGCAGTCTGTACACCTTC. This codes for CASSLYTF.